The next 26 T cell receptor beta chains were all read from a single sample in a study of T cell repertoires in cytomegalovirus infection. These TCRs' antigens remain unknown. Via MiXCR, TCRdb re-called the reads, giving one row per CDR3 protein. The data hold around 47,000 distinct CDR3 sequences, with 20% observed a single time. The sample consisted of CD8+ T cells from cultured PBMCs, taken from culture after CMV antigen stimulation. These receptors were collected from a human donor in good health (CMV status not recorded). Some clones in this sample may be carry-over from other donors' samples.

This clonotype was seen a handful of times. This chain uses TRBV28 with TRBJ2-1, with a weak D call TRBD2 (5 bases). Germline V CDR1 and CDR2: MDHEN, SYDVKM. The V gene lost 3 bases and the J gene lost 6 bases, with 12 bases spanning the gap. The length of the CDR3 is 14 residues. This chain's CDR3 is CASSFGLATNEQFF. The DNA for the CDR3 is TGTGCCAGCAGTTTCGGGTTAGCGACCAATGAGCAGTTCTTC.

The chain recombines TRBV28 with TRBJ2-5; 7 positions match TRBD1. Per the germline V gene, CDR1 is MDHEN and CDR2 is SYDVKM. V was clipped by 3 bases and J by 3 bases; unmatched bases: 7. The CDR3 runs 15 residues. The CDR3 here is CASSFAITGEETQYF. The CDR3 coding sequence is TGTGCCAGCAGTTTCGCCATCACAGGGGAAGAGACCCAGTACTTC. Supplemented by reference TRBV28 and TRBJ2-5, the full variable domain reads DVKVTQSSRYLVKRTGEKVFLECVQDMDHENMFWYRQDPGLGLRLIYFSYDVKMKEKGDIPEGYSVSREKKERFSLILESASTNQTSMYLCASSFAITGEETQYFGPGTRLLVL.

The chain joins TRBV7-2 to TRBJ2-2; D unclear. This CDR3 contains 15 residues. Trimming shortened V by 7 bases and J by 9 bases, and 21 bases separated the two germline ends. In germline, CDR1 is SGHTA, CDR2 FQGNSA. CDR3 region: CASKLRDGPTRELFF. The CDR3 DNA reads TGTGCCAGCAAGCTTAGGGATGGACCGACGAGGGAGCTGTTTTTT.

The rearrangement links TRBV5-5 to TRBJ1-4, with D hard to call. Deletions cut 4 bases from V and 5 bases from J, with 12 bases between. Germline CDR1 reads SGHKS; CDR2 reads YYEKEE (reference sequence). The CDR3 has 14 amino acids. CDR3 DNA: TGTGCCAGCAGCGAGGGCCCTGGCAATGAAAAACTGTTTTTT. The encoded protein is CASSEGPGNEKLFF.

This clonotype was recorded a few times. J is TRBJ2-5 and V is TRBV7-2, with 12 nucleotides matching TRBD2. Germline-derived CDR1 and CDR2 are SGHTA and FQGNSA. The CDR3 extends over 15 amino acids. The J segment lost 5 bases and the V segment lost 1 base, leaving 2 bases of the junction unmatched. DNA for the CDR3: TGTGCCAGCAGCTTAGGAGGGACTAGCGGGGAGACCCAGTACTTC. Translation gives CASSLGGTSGETQYF.

This clonotype was seen a handful of times. The rearrangement uses TRBV2 and TRBJ2-2; D possibly corresponds to TRBD1 (5 bases). The CDR3 extends over 13 amino acids. Germline V gene data show CDR1 as SNHLY and CDR2 as FYNNEI. Deletions cut 3 bases from V and 6 bases from J, with 8 bases between. The CDR3 sequence is CASSDRVPGELFF. The CDR3 DNA follows: TGTGCCAGCAGTGACAGGGTACCCGGGGAGCTGTTTTTT.

The chain is built from TRBV19 and TRBJ2-1, with 10 bases identical to TRBD2. CDR1 and CDR2 (germline): LNHDA, SQIVND (reference sequence). The CDR3 has 15 amino acids. The V segment lost 3 bases and the J segment 5 bases; nucleotides outside the gene matches: 4. CDR3 sequence reads: CASSIGTSANNEQFF. For the CDR3, the DNA is TGTGCCAGTAGTATCGGGACTAGCGCAAACAATGAGCAGTTCTTC.

This clonotype occurred a few times. J is TRBJ2-5 and V is TRBV6-2 or TRBV6-3, with D possibly being TRBD1 or TRBD2 (6 bases each). CDR1 and CDR2 from the germline V gene are MNHEY and SVGEGT. The CDR3 has 14 amino acids. Trimming cost V 0 bases and J 6 bases, with 11 bases left between them. The CDR3 loop reads CASSYSGGLKTQYF. CDR3 bases: TGTGCCAGCAGTTACTCGGGGGGCCTGAAGACCCAGTACTTC.

The rearrangement uses TRBV9 and TRBJ1-1, with TRBD1 as a possible D gene (5 bases). Trimming pared 0 bases from V and 3 bases from J, leaving 6 bases between. Germline CDR1 and CDR2: SGDLS and YYNGEE. The CDR3 sequence is 13 residues long. CDR3 loop: CASSVGQYTEAFF. In nucleotides, the CDR3 is TGTGCCAGCAGCGTAGGACAGTACACTGAAGCTTTCTTT.

The chain is built from TRBV13 and TRBJ1-2, with TRBD1 matching over 10 bases. Trimming removed 8 bases from V and 8 bases from J; junction bases left unmatched: 20. This CDR3 region has 17 residues. The germline V gene has CDR1 PRHDT and CDR2 FYEKMQ (reference sequence). CDR3 in DNA: TGTGCCAGCGGGGAACGGTATCGCCGACAGGGGGCTCAGGGCTACACCTTC. It specifies CASGERYRRQGAQGYTF.

Written as DNA, the CDR3 is TGTGCCAGCAGCTCTAGGACAGGGCGGAATGAGCAGTTCTTC. It specifies CASSSRTGRNEQFF. The chain uses TRBV7-2 and TRBJ2-1; TRBD1 matches at 8 bases. The CDR3 is 14 residues long. CDR1 and CDR2 (germline): SGHTA, FQGNSA. The trim removed 4 bases at V and 7 bases at J, leaving 6 bases unmatched.

The gene calls are TRBV4-3 and TRBJ1-3; D ambiguous. The germline V gene encodes CDR1 LGHNA and CDR2 YSLEER. The CDR3 is 16 amino acids. V lost 0 bases and J lost 0, with 9 bases in between. The CDR3 reads CASSQDGEASGNTIYF. As DNA, the CDR3 is TGCGCCAGCAGCCAAGACGGGGAGGCCTCTGGAAACACCATATATTTT.

About this clonotype itself: At one end the junction does not follow the germline gene, possibly because of a read error. This chain uses TRBV9 with TRBJ1-5; D uncertain. There are 15 residues in the CDR3. Per the germline V gene, CDR1 is SGDLS and CDR2 is YYNGEE. For the CDR3, the DNA is TGTGCCAGCAGAGTAGAGGGAAATAGCAATCAGCCCCAGCATTTT. It specifies CASRVEGNSNQPQHF.

The rearrangement links TRBV7-6 to TRBJ1-5; D call uncertain. V lost 1 base and J 6 bases, leaving 10 bases between the germline ends. The CDR3 covers 14 residues. Germline assignment: CDR1 SGHVS and CDR2 FNYEAQ. Here the CDR3 DNA reads TGTGCCAGCAGCTTAGGGCAGAAGGGTCAGCCCCAGCATTTT. It specifies CASSLGQKGQPQHF.

The V and J genes are TRBV5-4 and TRBJ1-1, with D uncertain. V lost 4 bases and J lost 3, with 1 base in between. CDR1 is SGHNT and CDR2 is YYREEE in the germline V gene (reference sequence). This CDR3 spans 10 amino acids. DNA of the CDR3: TGTGCCAGCAGCCACACTGAAGCTTTCTTT. This translates into CASSHTEAFF.

The chain couples TRBV14 to TRBJ2-2; D gene uncertain. Deletions cut 2 bases from V and 7 bases from J, with 8 bases between. Germline CDR1 reads SGHDN; CDR2 reads FVKESK. This CDR3 region has 13 residues. CDR3 sequence reads: CASSQFQNGELFF. The CDR3 coding sequence is TGTGCCAGCAGCCAATTCCAGAACGGGGAGCTGTTTTTT.

The gene calls are TRBV7-9 and TRBJ1-4, with TRBD1 matching over 9 bases. V lost 4 bases and J lost 0; bases outside the gene matches: 6. The CDR3 totals 17 residues. Germline assignment: CDR1 SEHNR and CDR2 FQNEAQ (reference sequence). CDR3 sequence: CASSSSGTGTTNEKLFF. The CDR3 coding sequence is TGTGCCAGCAGCTCCTCCGGGACAGGGACAACTAATGAAAAACTGTTTTTT.

This clonotype was found many times. CDR3: CATLLPYVENTEAFF. Here the CDR3 DNA reads TGTGCCACCCTCCTCCCCTACGTGGAAAACACTGAAGCTTTCTTT. The chain carries TRBV6-6 and TRBJ1-1, with no clear D. The CDR3 has 15 residues. From germline, CDR1 is MNHNY and CDR2 SVGAGI (reference sequence). V gave up 10 bases and J gave up 2 bases, with 20 bases separating them.

This clonotype was seen a few times. The chain uses TRBV7-8 and TRBJ1-1, with D uncertain. V dropped 5 bases and J dropped 2 bases, with 12 bases sitting between them. The germline V gene encodes CDR1 SGHVS and CDR2 FQNEAQ. The CDR3 is 14 amino acids. The CDR3 reads CASSPRAFNTEAFF. In DNA form, the CDR3 reads TGTGCCAGCAGCCCTCGGGCCTTTAACACTGAAGCTTTCTTT.

The rearrangement links TRBV7-8 to TRBJ2-3; TRBD1 matches 9 bases. The trim removed 5 bases at V and 2 bases at J, leaving 5 bases unmatched. This CDR3 is built from 15 residues. Germline V CDR1 and CDR2: SGHVS, FQNEAQ. The CDR3, as DNA: TGTGCCAGCAGCCTGGACAGGGGAGCCACAGATACGCAGTATTTT. This translates into CASSLDRGATDTQYF.

This chain links TRBV7-2 with TRBJ1-2; D may be TRBD1 (6 bases). Germline assignment: CDR1 SGHTA and CDR2 FQGNSA. The CDR3 runs 19 residues. V was shortened by 9 bases and J by 0 bases, with 29 bases between the two germline ends. This CDR3 reads CASIRRREGGERANYGYTF. The CDR3 nucleotides are TGTGCCAGTATACGAAGACGGGAAGGGGGGGAAAGGGCTAACTATGGCTACACCTTC.

The V and J genes are TRBV2 and TRBJ2-7, with unresolved D. Germline V lookup: CDR1 SNHLY, CDR2 FYNNEI. The CDR3 has 11 residues. The CDR3 here is CAARWANEQYF. CDR3 nucleotides: TGTGCTGCTAGGTGGGCGAACGAGCAGTACTTC.

This clonotype was observed a few times. The chain uses TRBV6-2 or TRBV6-3 and TRBJ2-7, with D tentatively TRBD1 (5 bases). The CDR3 runs to 13 residues. CDR1 MNHEY and CDR2 SVGEGT come from the germline V gene. The ends were cut back, 0 bases at V and 2 bases at J, with 5 bases in the middle. CDR3 protein: CASSYSTAYEQYF. The CDR3 DNA is TGTGCCAGCAGTTACTCGACAGCCTACGAGCAGTACTTC.

The V gene is TRBV7-9, the J gene TRBJ2-7; 8 nucleotides match TRBD2. The germline gives CDR1 SEHNR, CDR2 FQNEAQ (reference sequence). V dropped 4 bases and J dropped 2; count of bases not matched to a gene: 7. This CDR3 spans 15 amino acids. The CDR3, as DNA: TGTGCCAGCAGCTCGGCGGGGGGCCGGACCTACGAGCAGTACTTC. Its protein is CASSSAGGRTYEQYF.

This clonotype was seen a few times. The chain links TRBV28 to TRBJ1-6; maybe TRBD1 (6 bases). This CDR3 is 17 amino acids long. CDR1 and CDR2 (germline): MDHEN, SYDVKM. The V and J ends lost 6 bases and 9 bases respectively, with 24 bases between them. The DNA for the CDR3 is TGTGCCAGCAGAATCGTTATTCAACAGGGTACCGGTTCACCCCTCCACTTT. This gives the protein CASRIVIQQGTGSPLHF.

This clonotype came up a few times. The rearrangement uses TRBV11-2 and TRBJ1-5, with 7 bases aligning to TRBD1. Germline assignment: CDR1 SGHAT and CDR2 FQNNGV. Trimming took 4 bases from V and 10 from J; bases not matched to a gene: 4. This CDR3 contains 12 residues. CDR3 coding DNA: TGTGCCAGCAGCTCAGGGGGTGGACCCCAGCATTTT. This sequence encodes CASSSGGGPQHF.